This T cell receptor (beta chain) was identified during a study of cytomegalovirus exposure and HLA in healthy donors. In germline, CDR1 is WNHNN, CDR2 SYGVQD (reference sequence). This CDR3 contains 14 residues. Unmatched junction bases numbered 5, after V lost 5 bases and J lost 5 bases. The study ran its PCR with 60 Vbeta and 13 Jbeta primers. Data came from immunoSEQ multiplex PCR; TCRdb stores just in-frame clones and leaves some out. The sample lists about 95,000 clones, around 70% occurring once. This receptor was identified in a woman in her 50s in good health and CMV-seropositive. Sequencing was done on a sample of PBMCs. The chain recombines TRBV10-1 with TRBJ2-5, with 10 nucleotides matching TRBD1. The CDR3 DNA reads as TGCGCCAGCAGTCGGACAGGGGGAGGGGAGACCCAGTACTTC. This gives the protein CASSRTGGGETQYF.